Sequencing of this TCR beta chain was carried out in a study of cytomegalovirus exposure and HLA in healthy donors. The study, taken as a whole, reports: Analyses of presence and absence presupposed an approximately uniform sequencing depth across donors. Previous analysis showed most TCR beta V segments were productive about 87% or about 30% of the time. Certain sequence variants were highly shared and formed a cluster, and this cluster was likely a sequencing artifact.

It was with 60 Vbeta and 13 Jbeta primers that the PCR ran. Repertoires were generated with immunoSEQ multiplex PCR, while TCRdb's copy carries only in-frame clones and drops some. This table holds just over 150,000 clones, roughly 84% found once. V lost 5 bases to trimming and J lost 3 bases; unmatched junction nucleotides: 5. The CDR3 covers 16 residues. Concerning this clone itself: Its cognate antigen is unknown.

The sequencing input was PBMCs. The source is a man between 18 and 29 years old in good health and CMV-seronegative. This chain connects TRBV6-7 to TRBJ2-7; 15 positions agree with TRBD2. TRBV6-7 qualifies as an ORF whose function is uncertain. The CDR3 sequence: CASSTGTSGRLYEQYF. The DNA for the CDR3 is TGTGCCAGCAGTACCGGGACTAGCGGGAGGCTCTACGAGCAGTACTTC.